This T cell receptor beta chain was found in a study of identifying expanded T cells in peripheral blood. Study conclusions and caveats: About 1.2 clones differed between technical replicates, versus roughly 17 and 20 over time. Clone count variance between roughly 2-week samples rose with total template count.

As for this clone: The antigen is not known.

Assay: immunoSEQ multiplex PCR; the TCRdb copy retains only in-frame clones and omits some. The sample gives more than 75,000 clones, around 88% of which show up once; over 5% is in the top ten. Collection occurred without any documented infections or immune events in donors. This sequence was found in a person between 18 and 75 years old in good health. Sequencing used blood.

CDR3 sequence reads: CASSLFPLGIRRGTEAFF. The CDR3 DNA reads TGTGCCAGCAGCTTATTCCCCCTTGGGATAAGACGGGGAACTGAAGCTTTCTTT. This rearrangement joins TRBV7-8 to TRBJ1-1, with unresolved D. CDR1 is SGHVS, CDR2 FQNEAQ, per germline. The CDR3 runs 18 residues. The germline V and J ends were trimmed by 2 bases and 5 bases, with 24 bases remaining between them.